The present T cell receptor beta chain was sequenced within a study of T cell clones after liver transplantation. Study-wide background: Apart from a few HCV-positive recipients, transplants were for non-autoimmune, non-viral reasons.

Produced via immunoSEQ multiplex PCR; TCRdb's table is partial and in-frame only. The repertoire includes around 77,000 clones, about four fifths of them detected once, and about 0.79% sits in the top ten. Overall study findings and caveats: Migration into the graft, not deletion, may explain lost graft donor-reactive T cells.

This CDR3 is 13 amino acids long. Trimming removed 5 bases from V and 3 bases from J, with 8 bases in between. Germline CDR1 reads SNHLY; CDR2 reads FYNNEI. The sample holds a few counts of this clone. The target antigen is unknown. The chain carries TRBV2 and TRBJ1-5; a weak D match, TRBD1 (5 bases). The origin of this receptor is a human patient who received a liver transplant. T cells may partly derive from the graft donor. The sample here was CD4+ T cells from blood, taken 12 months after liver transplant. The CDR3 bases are TGTGCCAGCAGTCCAGGGCACAATCAGCCCCAGCATTTT. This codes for CASSPGHNQPQHF.